This T cell receptor (beta chain) was obtained from a study of post-analysis software for immune sequencing data. Overall study context: Included among the disease courses, which were recorded for the cohort, were relapsing-remitting, secondary progressive and progressive-relapsing multiple sclerosis. Findings of the study overall: Diversity measured as normalized Chao1 was significantly lower in multiple sclerosis patients than in controls. Among 5 or 6 TRBV segments more frequent in patients than controls were TRBV5-6, TRBV5-1 and TRBV20-1. Pronounced co-clustering by F measure was evident among identically batched samples.

Sequencing libraries made from TCR beta cDNA carried unique molecular identifiers. Around 500,000 cDNA molecules were recovered from an input of roughly 0.85 to 10 million T cells. TCRdb analysed the PCR reads with MiXCR anew, one entry per CDR3 protein. This table holds 820,000 or so distinct CDR3 sequences, around 53% found once. The CDR3 contains 17 residues. V gave up 6 bases and J gave up 2 bases; unmatched junction bases: 4. With respect to this clonotype: Its antigen remains unknown.

V and J are TRBV12-3 or TRBV12-4 and TRBJ2-6, with 13 positions matching TRBD2. The sample was blood. The receptor's source is a girl under 18 with multiple sclerosis. CDR3: CASSPGLAGTGANVLTF. The CDR3 DNA is TGTGCCAGCAGCCCGGGACTAGCGGGAACTGGGGCCAACGTCCTGACTTTC.